This entry lists 16 T cell receptor beta chains sequenced from one sample in a study of post-analysis software for immune sequencing data. Every TCR beta cDNA library bore unique molecular identifiers. TCRdb called the PCR reads again in MiXCR, with one record for every CDR3 protein. The sample lists fewer than 850,000 distinct CDR3 sequences; 25% to 30% were seen once. Antigen specificity for these receptors is unknown. Regarding the study as a whole: Controls showed lower frequencies than patients for five TRBV segments, and TRBV5-6, TRBV5-1 and TRBV20-1 were among these.

Sequencing was done on a sample of blood. Source of these receptors: a girl between 10 and 17 years old with multiple sclerosis.

The V and J genes are TRBV5-1 and TRBJ2-2, with 9 bases aligning to TRBD1. V dropped 6 bases and J dropped 1; count of bases not matched to a gene: 7. The V gene's germline CDR1 is SGHRS and CDR2 YFSETQ. This CDR3 region has 16 residues. CDR3 DNA sequence: TGCGCCAGCAACCACCGGGACAGGGAGAACACCGGGGAGCTGTTTTTT. This translates into CASNHRDRENTGELFF.

This chain links TRBV25-1 with TRBJ1-5, with 9 positions matching TRBD1. Per germline, CDR1 MGHDK and CDR2 SYGVNS. Germline trimming cut 1 base from V and 6 bases from J; bases unmatched to any gene: 4. The CDR3 spans 15 residues. This chain's CDR3 is CASSEWGTGPQPQHF. As DNA, the CDR3 is TGTGCCAGCAGTGAATGGGGGACAGGGCCTCAGCCCCAGCATTTT.

This clonotype was observed a few times. The chain couples TRBV11-2 to TRBJ2-3; D ambiguous. Germline CDR1 SGHAT, CDR2 FQNNGV. Deletions cut 3 bases from V and 2 bases from J, with 12 bases between. The CDR3 sequence is 15 residues long. For the CDR3, the DNA is TGTGCCAGCAGCTTGGCCTACACATACACAGATACGCAGTATTTT. Amino acid sequence: CASSLAYTYTDTQYF.

This clonotype has just a few counts. CDR3 nucleotides: TGTGCCATCAGTGAGTCTGGTCGAGACCGCACAGATACGCAGTATTTT. Protein sequence: CAISESGRDRTDTQYF. The chain joins TRBV10-3 to TRBJ2-3; no firm D call. V shed 0 bases and J shed 1 base, with 11 bases lying between them. Germline CDR1 reads ENHRY; CDR2 reads SYGVKD. The CDR3 is 16 amino acids.

V is TRBV5-1 and J is TRBJ2-1; 8 nucleotides agree with TRBD1. The CDR3 contains 14 residues. V shed 2 bases, J shed 8 bases, and the junction held 6 bases outside the gene matches. Germline CDR1 SGHRS, CDR2 YFSETQ. CDR3 sequence (DNA): TGCGCCAGCAGCTTTGGGCAACAGGGGGATGAGCAGTTCTTC. Amino acid sequence: CASSFGQQGDEQFF.

V and J are TRBV7-8 and TRBJ2-4; 7 nucleotides match TRBD2. Germline V CDR1 and CDR2: SGHVS, FQNEAQ. Trimming at V came to 0 bases and at J to 13 bases, leaving 15 bases not matched to a gene. This CDR3 has 16 residues. The CDR3 spells CASSLALRGSMREQYF. DNA for the CDR3: TGTGCCAGCAGCTTAGCGCTGCGCGGGAGTATGAGGGAGCAGTACTTC.

This clonotype was observed a handful of times. V gene TRBV5-6 combines with J gene TRBJ1-1, with no clear D. Germline V lookup: CDR1 SGHDT, CDR2 YYEEEE. V shed 4 bases and J shed 0 bases, with 13 bases lying between them. The CDR3 contains 15 residues. DNA for the CDR3: TGTGCCAGCAGCGCCATCGGGGTGGTGAACACTGAAGCTTTCTTT. Its protein product is CASSAIGVVNTEAFF.

This chain links TRBV4-3 with TRBJ2-2; 13 bases agree with TRBD2. Trimming cost V 4 bases and J 6 bases; bases outside gene matches: 5. Germline values: CDR1 LGHNA, CDR2 YSLEER. This CDR3 comprises 16 residues. CDR3 DNA sequence: TGCGCCAGCAGCCCATCCGGACTAGCGGGGGCCGGGGAGCTGTTTTTT. The encoded protein is CASSPSGLAGAGELFF.

The chain couples TRBV27 to TRBJ1-2; 10 bases line up with TRBD1. The germline gives CDR1 MNHEY, CDR2 SMNVEV (reference sequence). Trimming at V came to 6 bases and at J to 6 bases, leaving 4 bases not matched to a gene. The CDR3 is 13 amino acids. The CDR3 nucleotides are TGTGCCAGCAGGAGGACAGGGGGTGATGGCTACACCTTC. This encodes CASRRTGGDGYTF.

This clonotype appeared a single time. The V and J genes are TRBV5-6 and TRBJ2-7; a weak D match, TRBD2 (6 bases). The germline CDR1 and CDR2 sequences are SGHDT and YYEEEE. V lost 0 bases to trimming and J lost 7 bases, with 17 bases between them. The CDR3 is 15 amino acids. The CDR3 is CASSLATWGRWEQYF. CDR3 coding DNA: TGTGCCAGCAGCTTGGCGACGTGGGGGAGGTGGGAGCAGTACTTC.

The chain links TRBV5-5 to TRBJ2-1, with unresolved D. The germline CDR1 and CDR2 sequences are SGHKS and YYEKEE (reference sequence). The CDR3 is 14 residues long. Trimming pared 0 bases from V and 6 bases from J, leaving 10 bases between. The CDR3 region is CASSLAIHLNEQFF. Written as DNA, the CDR3 is TGTGCCAGCAGCTTGGCCATCCATCTCAATGAGCAGTTCTTC.

This clonotype was counted only a few times. The J gene is TRBJ2-1, the V gene TRBV7-2, with D possibly being TRBD2 (7 bases). This CDR3 is built from 17 residues. Looked up from germline, CDR1 is SGHTA and CDR2 is FQGNSA. Trimming left V 4 bases short and J 0 bases short, with 16 bases between. The CDR3 region has the DNA TGTGCCAGCAGCTCACGGGGGGCCCAAAGCTCCTACAATGAGCAGTTCTTC. Residues: CASSSRGAQSSYNEQFF.

The J gene is TRBJ2-1, the V gene TRBV20-1; tentative D call: TRBD1 (5 bases). The germline V gene has CDR1 DFQATT and CDR2 SNEGSKA (reference sequence). Trimming removed 3 bases at V and 4 bases at J, with 13 bases between. This CDR3 is 14 amino acids long. The CDR3 DNA sequence: TGCAGTGCTAGTTTAAGGGGTTATTACAATGAGCAGTTCTTC. This codes for CSASLRGYYNEQFF.

The chain recombines TRBV7-2 with TRBJ2-3; D uncertain. This CDR3 has 15 amino acids. V was trimmed by 2 bases and J by 2 bases, leaving 11 bases between them. CDR1 and CDR2 from the germline V gene are SGHTA and FQGNSA. The CDR3, as DNA: TGTGCCAGCAGCTTAAGTCGCGGCCCCACAGATACGCAGTATTTT. This gives the protein CASSLSRGPTDTQYF.

Only a few counts were recorded for this clonotype. The chain carries TRBV15 and TRBJ2-7, with TRBD2 matching 10 bases. Germline lookup yields CDR1 LNHNV and CDR2 YYDKDF (reference sequence). The length of the CDR3 is 16 residues. The junction had 12 bases not matched to a gene; V was cut back by 5 bases and J by 5 bases. CDR3 in DNA: TGTGCCACCAGCCCAGGGGCACTAGCGGGATCCGACGAGCAGTACTTC. As protein: CATSPGALAGSDEQYF.

The V gene is TRBV4-1, the J gene TRBJ2-1, with D tentatively TRBD2 (6 bases). CDR3 length: 16 amino acids. Germline assignment: CDR1 MGHRA and CDR2 YSYEKL. With 0 bases removed from V and 10 bases from J, the gap between germline ends came to 19 bases. CDR3 in amino acids: CASSQDRAGPVGEQFF. The CDR3 DNA follows: TGCGCCAGCAGCCAAGATCGGGCGGGGCCCGTCGGGGAGCAGTTCTTC.